These 15 T cell receptor beta chains came from one sample sequenced in a study of graft-versus-host responses after intestinal transplantation. These TCRs' antigens remain unknown. Sequenced by immunoSEQ multiplex PCR; TCRdb stores in-frame clones only, minus some. The sample has about 100,000 clones, over 75% seen once. Sequencing was performed on unstimulated CD4+ T cells sorted from spleen or lymph node cells, taken before transplant. All receptors derive from a human donor who was the organ donor for an intestinal transplant.

V gene TRBV9 combines with J gene TRBJ2-2; 10 bases align to TRBD1. Unmatched junction bases numbered 7, after V lost 2 bases and J lost 6 bases. CDR1 and CDR2 (germline): SGDLS, YYNGEE. CDR3 length: 16 amino acids. CDR3 nucleotide sequence: TGTGCCAGCAGCGTGGCGGACAGGGGGACGTCCGGGGAGCTGTTTTTT. Protein sequence: CASSVADRGTSGELFF. The whole variable domain, remainder taken from reference TRBV9 and TRBJ2-2, is DSGVTQTPKHLITATGQRVTLRCSPRSGDLSVYWYQQSLDQGLQFLIQYYNGEERAKGNILERFSAQQFPDLHSELNLSSLELGDSALYFCASSVADRGTSGELFFGEGSRLTVL.

The chain combines TRBV29-1 with TRBJ2-1, with TRBD2 as a possible D gene (5 bases). This CDR3 is 12 amino acids long. Germline loops: CDR1 SQVTM, CDR2 ANQGSEA. The V and J ends lost 5 bases and 7 bases respectively, with 12 bases between them. The CDR3 DNA sequence: TGCAGCGTTCCCGGACGGAGGAATGAGCAGTTCTTC. It is translated as CSVPGRRNEQFF.

The chain has TRBV5-1 and TRBJ2-1; D possibly matches TRBD1 or TRBD2 (6 bases each). The length of the CDR3 is 14 residues. Germline V gene lookup returns CDR1 SGHRS and CDR2 YFSETQ. V lost 3 bases to trimming and J lost 8 bases, with 15 bases between them. In nucleotides, the CDR3 is TGCGCCAGCAGCTCGGTGGTAGGGGGGTATGAGCAGTTCTTC. Translated: CASSSVVGGYEQFF.

A remark on this clone: Other DNA sequences in this specimen translate into the identical CDR3. The rearrangement links TRBV28 to TRBJ1-4; D is unresolved. Germline CDR1 reads MDHEN; CDR2 reads SYDVKM. V dropped 2 bases and J dropped 7 bases, with 8 bases sitting between them. CDR3 size: 13 residues. CDR3 protein: CASSLGGGEKLFF. The CDR3 DNA reads TGTGCCAGCAGTTTAGGTGGAGGTGAAAAACTGTTTTTT.

This chain joins TRBV5-1 and TRBJ2-5, with D uncertain. Germline loops: CDR1 SGHRS, CDR2 YFSETQ. V lost 6 bases and J 4 bases, leaving 16 bases between the germline ends. The CDR3 contains 14 residues. CDR3 sequence reads: CASNDLSFGETQYF. The CDR3 nucleotides are TGCGCCAGCAACGACTTATCCTTCGGAGAGACCCAGTACTTC.

The rearrangement uses TRBV10-3 and TRBJ2-7, with TRBD1 matching 7 bases. V shed 9 bases and J 5 bases; nucleotides not matched to a gene: 10. In germline, CDR1 is ENHRY, CDR2 SYGVKD. CDR3 length: 13 residues. CDR3 bases: TGTGCCATGTCGACAGGGCGAACTGACGAGCAGTACTTC. Amino acid sequence: CAMSTGRTDEQYF.

The V call is TRBV11-3, the J call TRBJ2-1, with D tentatively TRBD1 (5 bases). The CDR3 covers 13 residues. CDR1 SGHNT and CDR2 YENEEA come from the germline V gene. With 2 bases removed from V and 4 bases from J, the gap between germline ends came to 6 bases. CDR3 sequence (DNA): TGTGCCAGCAGCTTACAGGGTTACAATGAGCAGTTCTTC. Residues: CASSLQGYNEQFF.

The genes are TRBV5-5 and TRBJ1-2; the D gene is possibly TRBD1 (6 bases). Per germline, CDR1 SGHKS and CDR2 YYEKEE (reference sequence). Trimming left V 2 bases short and J 6 bases short, with 20 bases between. CDR3 length: 16 residues. The CDR3 coding sequence is TGTGCCAGCAGCTTTGAGATGGCAGGGGTCCTGGATGGCTACACCTTC. Encoded protein: CASSFEMAGVLDGYTF.

The V call is TRBV7-8, the J call TRBJ2-3, with TRBD2 matching 10 bases. This CDR3 comprises 18 residues. Per the germline V gene, CDR1 is SGHVS and CDR2 is FQNEAQ. Losses at the gene ends were 4 bases for V and 0 bases for J; bases not matched to a gene: 10. The CDR3 loop reads CASSWGGSGGASTDTQYF. The CDR3 nucleotides are TGTGCCAGCAGCTGGGGTGGGAGCGGGGGGGCCAGCACAGATACGCAGTATTTT.

The genes are TRBV4-2 and TRBJ2-5; 9 bases are a match to TRBD2. The length of the CDR3 is 17 residues. Trimming took 4 bases from V and 2 from J; bases not matched to a gene: 11. Germline V CDR1 and CDR2: LGHNA, YNFKEQ. CDR3 nucleotides: TGTGCCAGCAGCCCGACTAGCGGCGCTTATAGACAAGAGACCCAGTACTTC. Translated: CASSPTSGAYRQETQYF.

The CDR3 sequence: CASSPQIGGGVDTQYF. The CDR3 DNA sequence: TGTGCCAGCTCGCCTCAGATTGGCGGGGGAGTAGATACGCAGTATTTT. The chain recombines TRBV18 with TRBJ2-3; TRBD2 aligns across 7 bases. With 6 bases clipped from V and 5 bases from J, the junction kept 14 bases outside the gene matches. CDR1 KGHSH and CDR2 LQKENI come from the germline V gene. CDR3 length equals 16 residues.

The chain joins TRBV19 to TRBJ2-4; no reliable D call. This CDR3 spans 13 amino acids. Germline assignment: CDR1 LNHDA and CDR2 SQIVND (reference sequence). The germline V and J ends were trimmed by 7 bases and 0 bases, with 7 bases remaining between them. The CDR3 is CASKAVAKNIQYF. The CDR3 DNA follows: TGTGCCAGTAAGGCGGTAGCCAAAAACATTCAGTACTTC.

V and J are TRBV7-2 and TRBJ2-1; 9 bases agree with TRBD1. With V trimmed by 5 bases and J by 13 bases, 12 bases remained unmatched. The CDR3 is made up of 14 amino acids. Germline V CDR1 and CDR2: SGHTA, FQGNSA. CDR3 in amino acids: CASSMGQGRPRQFF. Written as DNA, the CDR3 is TGTGCCAGCAGCATGGGACAGGGAAGGCCCCGACAGTTCTTC.

The rearrangement joins TRBV27 to TRBJ1-1; no reliable D call. Germline lookup yields CDR1 MNHEY and CDR2 SMNVEV (reference sequence). This CDR3 is 14 amino acids long. Trimming removed 5 bases from V and 6 bases from J, with 16 bases in between. The chain's CDR3 is CASSPTTPVAEAFF. CDR3 in DNA: TGTGCCAGCAGTCCGACAACTCCGGTGGCTGAAGCTTTCTTT.

The V call is TRBV19, the J call TRBJ1-5; 9 positions agree with TRBD1. CDR3 size: 15 residues. Germline loops: CDR1 LNHDA, CDR2 SQIVND (reference sequence). V lost 5 bases and J lost 5; bases outside the gene matches: 7. CDR3 in amino acids: CASSEGQGRHQPQHF. The CDR3 region has the DNA TGTGCCAGTAGTGAGGGACAGGGAAGGCATCAGCCCCAGCATTTT.